The 25 T cell receptor beta chains given below trace back to one sample, sequenced in a study of T cell clonotyping in hematopoietic cell transplantation. Only in-frame clones appear in the TCRdb table, and some are missing; sequencing was by immunoSEQ multiplex PCR. The top ten clones hold under 15% of a sample with just under 20,000 clones, approximately 79% of them seen once. Sequencing used peripheral blood mononuclear cells. The receptor set was obtained from a man aged 55 to 70 in good health. Some clones in this sample may be carry-over from other donors' samples.

DNA for the CDR3: TGTGCCTGGACCCTCAGAGGTACAGTCTATGGCTACACCTTC. Translated: CAWTLRGTVYGYTF. This chain joins TRBV30 and TRBJ1-2; D not certain. CDR3 size: 14 residues. The V gene lost 4 bases and the J gene lost 4 bases, with 16 bases spanning the gap. Germline loops: CDR1 GTSNPN, CDR2 SVGIG (reference sequence).

The J gene is TRBJ1-4, the V gene TRBV10-3; a weak D match, TRBD1 (5 bases). V was trimmed by 8 bases and J by 7 bases, leaving 8 bases between them. This CDR3 spans 11 amino acids. Germline V gene data show CDR1 as ENHRY and CDR2 as SYGVKD. CDR3 loop: CAISGGEKLFF. The CDR3 DNA sequence: TGTGCCATCTCCGGGGGTGAAAAACTGTTTTTT.

The chain uses TRBV6-1 and TRBJ2-2; weak D call: TRBD1 (5 bases). The germline V gene has CDR1 MNHNS and CDR2 SASEGT. V was clipped by 8 bases and J by 2 bases, with 15 bases between them. The CDR3 sequence is 15 residues long. CDR3 region: CASEVQGDNTGELFF. As DNA, the CDR3 is TGTGCCAGCGAAGTCCAGGGCGACAACACCGGGGAGCTGTTTTTT.

This chain joins TRBV30 and TRBJ2-7; D gene unclear. With 1 base removed from V and 2 bases from J, the gap between germline ends came to 3 bases. The germline V gene encodes CDR1 GTSNPN and CDR2 SVGIG (reference sequence). This CDR3 comprises 11 residues. CDR3 residues: CAWSGAYEQYF. CDR3 DNA sequence: TGTGCCTGGAGTGGGGCCTACGAGCAGTACTTC.

This clone was detected a few times. The rearrangement uses TRBV11-2 and TRBJ1-1, with 7 nucleotides matching TRBD1. Unmatched junction bases numbered 10, after V lost 5 bases and J lost 10 bases. CDR1 and CDR2 from the germline V gene are SGHAT and FQNNGV. CDR3 size: 13 residues. CDR3 nucleotide sequence: TGTGCCAGCAGCATTGACAGGGTTGGAGTAGCTTTCTTT. Amino acids: CASSIDRVGVAFF.

The chain has TRBV9 and TRBJ2-3; 7 bases match TRBD2. V dropped 4 bases and J dropped 5; count of bases not matched to a gene: 4. Germline-derived CDR1 and CDR2 are SGDLS and YYNGEE. The CDR3 spans 13 residues. DNA of the CDR3: TGTGCCAGCAGCCTGTGGGGGGGAGATACGCAGTATTTT. As protein: CASSLWGGDTQYF.

The rearrangement joins TRBV29-1 to TRBJ1-2, with D unclear. Trimming stripped 0 bases from V and 5 bases from J, with 4 bases between. There are 11 residues in the CDR3. Germline-derived CDR1 and CDR2 are SQVTM and ANQGSEA. Here the CDR3 DNA reads TGCAGCGTTGAAGATGGGTATGGCTACACCTTC. Protein product: CSVEDGYGYTF.

The chain recombines TRBV28 with TRBJ1-2; TRBD1 might be the D (6 bases). The CDR3 runs to 15 residues. The germline V gene has CDR1 MDHEN and CDR2 SYDVKM. Trimming removed 10 bases from V and 0 bases from J, with 18 bases in between. CDR3 region: CATLLRTASNYGYTF. Written as DNA, the CDR3 is TGTGCCACCCTACTAAGGACAGCTTCTAACTATGGCTACACCTTC.

This sequence joins TRBV7-6 and TRBJ2-5; weak D call: TRBD2 (5 bases). The CDR3 is made up of 12 amino acids. Germline V CDR1 and CDR2: SGHVS, FNYEAQ. V lost 2 bases and J lost 5, with 6 bases in between. CDR3 region: CASSLREETQYF. The CDR3 bases are TGTGCCAGCAGCTTAAGGGAGGAGACCCAGTACTTC.

This chain joins TRBV19 and TRBJ2-2, with D perhaps TRBD2 (7 bases). The CDR3 extends over 15 amino acids. Germline V gives CDR1 LNHDA, CDR2 SQIVND (reference sequence). The V end lost 9 bases, the J end lost 4 bases, and 18 bases lay between the germline ends. CDR3 nucleotides: TGTGCCAGCACTGGGCGGGGGCAAGGCACCGGGGAGCTGTTTTTT. This translates into CASTGRGQGTGELFF.

This chain uses TRBV28 with TRBJ2-3; TRBD2 is a possible D gene (6 bases). The CDR3 has 14 amino acids. CDR1 and CDR2 from the germline V gene are MDHEN and SYDVKM. V lost 5 bases, J lost 5 bases, and 14 bases lay in between. The CDR3, as DNA: TGTGCCAGCAGTCTCGCTAGCGAGGGAGATACGCAGTATTTT. Its translation: CASSLASEGDTQYF.

The V call is TRBV14, the J call TRBJ1-6; tentative D call: TRBD1 (5 bases). CDR1 is SGHDN, CDR2 FVKESK, per germline. CDR3 length: 16 residues. Trimming removed 4 bases from V and 7 bases from J, with 17 bases in between. The CDR3 region is CASSPREGTLNSPLHF. The DNA of the CDR3 is TGTGCCAGCAGCCCCCGGGAGGGGACCTTAAATTCACCCCTCCACTTT.

This chain connects TRBV5-4 to TRBJ2-1; D uncertain. V was clipped by 2 bases and J by 4 bases, with 16 bases between them. Germline assignment: CDR1 SGHNT and CDR2 YYREEE (reference sequence). The CDR3 sequence is 16 residues long. The CDR3 DNA follows: TGTGCCAGCAGCTTTCAGACGGCCGCAGCATACAATGAGCAGTTCTTC. Translated: CASSFQTAAAYNEQFF.

The chain joins TRBV11-2 to TRBJ1-5; tentative D call: TRBD1 (5 bases). Germline CDR1 reads SGHAT; CDR2 reads FQNNGV. V dropped 0 bases and J dropped 4 bases, with 7 bases sitting between them. The CDR3 sequence is 14 residues long. The CDR3 coding sequence is TGTGCCAGCAGCTTAGACAGGACAAATCAGCCCCAGCATTTT. As protein: CASSLDRTNQPQHF.

This chain joins TRBV10-2 and TRBJ2-1; TRBD2 aligns across 7 bases. V dropped 4 bases and J dropped 4; count of bases not matched to a gene: 10. Germline V CDR1 and CDR2: WSHSY, SAAADI. This CDR3 comprises 16 residues. CDR3 sequence (DNA): TGCGCCAGCAGTGTACCGACTAGCAGCATGTACAATGAGCAGTTCTTC. Protein: CASSVPTSSMYNEQFF.

The genes are TRBV5-4 and TRBJ2-7; 8 nucleotides align to TRBD2. CDR1 and CDR2 (germline): SGHNT, YYREEE (reference sequence). The V gene end was trimmed by 5 bases and the J gene end by 2 bases; junction bases not matched to a gene: 6. The CDR3 consists of 14 residues. The CDR3 is CASRTFGRAYEQYF. The CDR3 DNA reads as TGTGCCAGCAGAACATTCGGGAGGGCCTACGAGCAGTACTTC.

CDR3 amino acids: CASSLERGPKQFF. The DNA for the CDR3 is TGTGCCAGCAGCTTAGAAAGGGGCCCTAAGCAGTTCTTC. The chain uses TRBV11-2 and TRBJ2-1; TRBD1 is a possible D gene (5 bases). Germline V gene lookup returns CDR1 SGHAT and CDR2 FQNNGV. CDR3 length equals 13 residues. Trimming removed 0 bases at V and 11 bases at J, with 11 bases between. The full variable domain, completed using reference TRBV11-2 and TRBJ2-1, is EAGVAQSPRYKIIEKRQSVAFWCNPISGHATLYWYQQILGQGPKLLIQFQNNGVVDDSQLPKDRFSAERLKGVDSTLKIQPAKLEDSAVYLCASSLERGPKQFFGPGTRLTVL.

V gene TRBV13 combines with J gene TRBJ1-2; TRBD1 matches at 7 bases. Per germline, CDR1 PRHDT and CDR2 FYEKMQ (reference sequence). This CDR3 region has 17 residues. V trimming: 3 bases; J trimming: 0 bases; junction bases outside the gene matches: 10. The CDR3 DNA reads TGTGCCAGCAGCTTGGGGGGGACAGCAGCTACTAACTATGGCTACACCTTC. This codes for CASSLGGTAATNYGYTF.

J is TRBJ1-2 and V is TRBV29-1; 9 bases fit TRBD1. The CDR3 runs 12 residues. Germline V gene sequence: CDR1 SQVTM, CDR2 ANQGSEA. V was pared by 3 bases and J by 8 bases, with 4 bases of the junction left unmatched. CDR3 in DNA: TGCAGCGTTGAGGGACAGGGCTTGGGCTACACCTTC. This gives the protein CSVEGQGLGYTF.

The chain recombines TRBV12-5 with TRBJ1-2; 7 bases are a match to TRBD1. The CDR3 runs to 13 residues. The germline V gene has CDR1 LGHNT and CDR2 FRNRAP. Trimming at V came to 2 bases and at J to 4 bases, leaving 1 base not matched to a gene. The CDR3, as DNA: TGTGCTAGTGGTTTGCACAGGGGCTATGGCTACACCTTC. Its protein is CASGLHRGYGYTF.

The chain is built from TRBV4-3 and TRBJ1-1; 10 bases line up with TRBD1. Per germline, CDR1 LGHNA and CDR2 YSLEER. The junction had 5 bases not matched to a gene; V was cut back by 1 base and J by 3 bases. The CDR3 consists of 16 residues. The CDR3 sequence is CASSQVMTGGYTEAFF. The CDR3 region has the DNA TGCGCCAGCAGCCAAGTGATGACAGGGGGCTACACTGAAGCTTTCTTT.

CDR3 bases: TGTGCCAGTAGTATAGATGGGATCTATAGCAATCAGCCCCAGCATTTT. This translates into CASSIDGIYSNQPQHF. The chain uses TRBV19 and TRBJ1-5; D is unresolved. CDR1 and CDR2 from the germline V gene are LNHDA and SQIVND (reference sequence). This CDR3 is built from 16 residues. V lost 0 bases, J lost 0 bases, and 9 bases lay in between.

V gene TRBV28 combines with J gene TRBJ1-1; 8 bases fit TRBD1. The germline CDR1 and CDR2 sequences are MDHEN and SYDVKM. The CDR3 covers 13 residues. Losses at the gene ends were 2 bases for V and 11 bases for J; bases not matched to a gene: 7. CDR3 bases: TGTGCCAGCAGTTTAATATCCCAGGGGGCGGCTTTCTTT. Translation: CASSLISQGAAFF.

V is TRBV5-4 and J is TRBJ2-2; 7 bases match TRBD2. Looked up from germline, CDR1 is SGHNT and CDR2 is YYREEE (reference sequence). J lost 1 base, V lost 4 bases, and 7 bases had no gene match. The CDR3 sequence is 16 residues long. In DNA, the CDR3 is TGTGCCAGCAGCGTTCGACTAGCTTGGAACACCGGGGAGCTGTTTTTT. Its protein is CASSVRLAWNTGELFF.

In its sample, this clone was seen once. This chain links TRBV28 with TRBJ2-3; maybe TRBD2 (6 bases). This CDR3 contains 17 residues. The V end was cut by 4 bases, the J end by 4 bases, with 21 bases between. The germline gives CDR1 MDHEN, CDR2 SYDVKM. The CDR3 loop reads CASSSASNSGGADTQYF. DNA for the CDR3: TGTGCCAGCAGTTCCGCTAGCAACAGCGGCGGGGCAGATACGCAGTATTTT.